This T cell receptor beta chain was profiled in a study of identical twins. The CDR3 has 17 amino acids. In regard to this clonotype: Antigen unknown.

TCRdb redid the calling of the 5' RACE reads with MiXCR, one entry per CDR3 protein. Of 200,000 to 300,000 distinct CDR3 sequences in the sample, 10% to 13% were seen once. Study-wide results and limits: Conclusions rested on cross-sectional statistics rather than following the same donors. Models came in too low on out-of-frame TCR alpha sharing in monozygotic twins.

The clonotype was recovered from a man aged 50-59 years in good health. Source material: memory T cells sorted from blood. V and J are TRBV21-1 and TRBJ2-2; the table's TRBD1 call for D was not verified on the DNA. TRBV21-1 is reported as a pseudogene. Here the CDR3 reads CASSKAPGTAMAGELFF. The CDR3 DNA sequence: TGTGCCAGCAGCAAGGCTCCCGGGACAGCCATGGCCGGGGAGCTGTTTTTT.